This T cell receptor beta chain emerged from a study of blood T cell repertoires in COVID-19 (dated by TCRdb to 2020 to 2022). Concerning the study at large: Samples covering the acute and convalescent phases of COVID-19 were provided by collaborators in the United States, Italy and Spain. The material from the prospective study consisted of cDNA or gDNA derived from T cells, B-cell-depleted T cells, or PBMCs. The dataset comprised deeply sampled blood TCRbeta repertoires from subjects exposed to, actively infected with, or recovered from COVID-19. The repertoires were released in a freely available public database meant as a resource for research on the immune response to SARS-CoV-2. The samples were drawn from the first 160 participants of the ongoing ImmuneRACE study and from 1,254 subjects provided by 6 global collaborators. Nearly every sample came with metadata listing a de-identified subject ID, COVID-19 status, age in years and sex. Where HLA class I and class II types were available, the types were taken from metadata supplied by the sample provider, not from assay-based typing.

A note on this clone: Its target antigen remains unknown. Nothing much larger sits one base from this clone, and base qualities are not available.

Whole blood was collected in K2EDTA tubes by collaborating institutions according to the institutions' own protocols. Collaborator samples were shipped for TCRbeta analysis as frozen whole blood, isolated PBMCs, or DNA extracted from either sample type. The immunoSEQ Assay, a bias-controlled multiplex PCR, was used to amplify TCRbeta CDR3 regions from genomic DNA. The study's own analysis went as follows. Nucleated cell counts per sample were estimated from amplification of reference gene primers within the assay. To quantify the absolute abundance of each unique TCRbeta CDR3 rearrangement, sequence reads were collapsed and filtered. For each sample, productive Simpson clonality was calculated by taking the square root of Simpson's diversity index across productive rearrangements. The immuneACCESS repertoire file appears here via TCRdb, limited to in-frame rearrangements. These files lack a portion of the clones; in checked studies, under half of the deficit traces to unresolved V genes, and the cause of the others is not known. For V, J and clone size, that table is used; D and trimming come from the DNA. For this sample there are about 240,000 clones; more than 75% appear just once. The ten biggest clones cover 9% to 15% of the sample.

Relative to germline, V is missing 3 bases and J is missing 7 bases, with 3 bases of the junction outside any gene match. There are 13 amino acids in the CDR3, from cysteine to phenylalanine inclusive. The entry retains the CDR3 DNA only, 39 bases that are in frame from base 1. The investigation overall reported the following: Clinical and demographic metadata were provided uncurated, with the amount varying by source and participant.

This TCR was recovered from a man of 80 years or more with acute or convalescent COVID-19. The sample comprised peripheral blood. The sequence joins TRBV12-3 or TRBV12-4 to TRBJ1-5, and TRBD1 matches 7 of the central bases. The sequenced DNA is TGTGCCAGCAGTTTTGGAGGGGGCCAGCCCCAGCATTTT. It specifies CASSFGGGQPQHF.